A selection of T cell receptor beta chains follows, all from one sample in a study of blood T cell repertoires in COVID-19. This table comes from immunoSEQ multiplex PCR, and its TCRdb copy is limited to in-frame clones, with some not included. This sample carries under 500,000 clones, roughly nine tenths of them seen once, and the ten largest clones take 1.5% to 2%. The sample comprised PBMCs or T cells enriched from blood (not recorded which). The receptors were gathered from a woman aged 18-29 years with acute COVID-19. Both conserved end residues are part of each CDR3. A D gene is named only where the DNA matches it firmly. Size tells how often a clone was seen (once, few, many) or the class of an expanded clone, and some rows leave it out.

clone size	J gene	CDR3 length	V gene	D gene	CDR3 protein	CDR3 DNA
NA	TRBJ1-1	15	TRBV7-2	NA	CASTPRGGMNTEAFF	TGTGCCAGCACCCCCCGGGGGGGTATGAACACTGAAGCTTTCTTT
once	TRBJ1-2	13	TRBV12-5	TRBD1	CASGRQGIGGYTF	TGTGCTAGTGGCAGACAGGGAATCGGAGGCTACACCTTC
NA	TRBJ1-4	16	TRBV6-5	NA	CASSYFRGAANEKLFF	TGTGCCAGCAGTTACTTCAGAGGCGCGGCTAATGAAAAACTGTTTTTT
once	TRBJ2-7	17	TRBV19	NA	CASSIGGGVSYTYEQYF	TGTGCCAGTAGTATCGGAGGAGGGGTCTCATATACCTACGAGCAGTACTTC
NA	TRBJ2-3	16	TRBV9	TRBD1	CASSPRGGYYTDTQYF	TGTGCCAGCAGCCCCAGAGGGGGCTATTACACAGATACGCAGTATTTT
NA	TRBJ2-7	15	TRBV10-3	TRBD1	CAISESGTGSYEQYF	TGTGCCATCAGTGAGTCAGGGACAGGTTCGTACGAGCAGTACTTC
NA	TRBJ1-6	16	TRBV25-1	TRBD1	CASSGTASSYNSPLHF	TGTGCCAGCTCCGGGACAGCGAGCTCCTATAATTCACCCCTCCACTTT
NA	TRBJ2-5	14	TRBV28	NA	CASSDSSRRETQYF	TGTGCCAGCAGCGACAGCTCCCGTAGGGAGACCCAGTACTTC
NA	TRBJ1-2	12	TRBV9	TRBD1	CASRTGPDGYTF	TGTGCCAGCAGGACAGGGCCGGATGGCTACACCTTC
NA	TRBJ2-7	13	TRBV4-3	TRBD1	CADRGMGLYEQYF	TGCGCGGACAGGGGTATGGGCCTTTACGAGCAGTACTTC
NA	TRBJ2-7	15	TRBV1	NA	CTSSPKGTGDDEQYF	TGCACCAGCAGCCCGAAAGGGACAGGGGATGACGAGCAGTACTTC
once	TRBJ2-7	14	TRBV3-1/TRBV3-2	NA	CASSQGGRAYEQYF	TGTGCCAGCAGCCAAGGAGGCAGGGCGTACGAGCAGTACTTC
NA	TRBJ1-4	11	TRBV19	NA	CASSIAGKLFF	TGTGCCAGTAGTATAGCAGGAAAACTGTTTTTT
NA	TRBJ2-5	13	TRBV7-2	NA	CASSVQLQETQYF	TGTGCCAGCAGCGTACAGCTTCAAGAGACCCAGTACTTC
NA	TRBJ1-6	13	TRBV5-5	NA	CASSSDINSPLHF	TGTGCCAGCAGCTCGGACATTAATTCACCCCTCCACTTT
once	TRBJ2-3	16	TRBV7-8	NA	CASSLGAGISTDTQYF	TGTGCCAGCAGCTTAGGGGCGGGAATCAGCACAGATACGCAGTATTTT
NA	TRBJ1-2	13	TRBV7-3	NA	CASSFVQGDGYTF	TGTGCCAGCAGCTTCGTACAGGGAGATGGCTACACCTTC
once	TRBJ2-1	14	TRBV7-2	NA	CASSLGGPVNEQFF	TGTGCCAGCAGCTTAGGGGGGCCCGTCAATGAGCAGTTCTTC
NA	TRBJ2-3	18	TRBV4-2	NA	CASSQDGVVGTNTDTQYF	TGTGCCAGCAGCCAAGATGGGGTTGTCGGGACAAACACAGATACGCAGTATTTT
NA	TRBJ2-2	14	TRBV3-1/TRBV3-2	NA	CASSQDGIAGELFF	TGTGCCAGCAGCCAAGATGGCATCGCCGGGGAGCTGTTTTTT
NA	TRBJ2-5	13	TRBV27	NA	CASSLFSRETQYF	TGTGCCAGCAGTTTATTTAGCCGGGAGACCCAGTACTTC
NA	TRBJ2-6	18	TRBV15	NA	CATSRDLIGTAGANVLTF	TGTGCCACCAGCAGAGATCTAATAGGAACAGCTGGGGCCAACGTCCTGACTTTC
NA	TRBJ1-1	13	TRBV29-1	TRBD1	CSAGLTGHTEAFF	TGCAGCGCCGGACTGACAGGGCACACTGAAGCTTTCTTT
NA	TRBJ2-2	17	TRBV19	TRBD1	CASSIDGTGGKAGELFF	TGTGCCAGTAGTATAGATGGGACAGGGGGCAAAGCCGGGGAGCTGTTTTTT
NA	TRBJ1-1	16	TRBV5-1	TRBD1	CASSTGTGAFSSEAFF	TGCGCCAGCAGCACCGGGACAGGGGCCTTTTCGTCGGAAGCTTTCTTT
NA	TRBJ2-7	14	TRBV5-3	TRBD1	CARSLRDRGSGQYF	TGTGCCAGAAGCTTGCGGGACAGGGGGAGTGGGCAGTACTTC
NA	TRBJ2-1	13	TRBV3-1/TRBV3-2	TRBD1	CASSQVGRDRVLF	TGTGCCAGCAGCCAAGTCGGGCGAGACAGGGTGCTCTTC
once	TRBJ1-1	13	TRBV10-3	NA	CAISEQTRGEAFF	TGTGCCATCAGTGAGCAGACAAGGGGTGAAGCTTTCTTT
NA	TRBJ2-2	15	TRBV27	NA	CASRIGGGGTGELFF	TGTGCCAGCAGGATCGGGGGTGGCGGCACCGGGGAGCTGTTTTTT
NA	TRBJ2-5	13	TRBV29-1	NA	CSVEDMGRETQYF	TGCAGCGTTGAAGATATGGGGAGGGAGACCCAGTACTTC
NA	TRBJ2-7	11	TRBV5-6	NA	CASNRGYEQYF	TGTGCCAGCAATCGAGGTTACGAGCAGTACTTC
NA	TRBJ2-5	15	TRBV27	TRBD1	CASSSTDRGKETQYF	TGTGCCAGCAGTTCTACGGACAGGGGGAAAGAGACCCAGTACTTC
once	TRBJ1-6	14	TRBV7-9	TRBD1	CASSLGQGRSPLHF	TGTGCCAGCAGCCTCGGACAGGGGCGGTCACCCCTCCACTTT
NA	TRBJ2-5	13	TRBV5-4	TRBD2	CASYMGGEETQYF	TGTGCCAGCTACATGGGAGGGGAGGAGACCCAGTACTTC
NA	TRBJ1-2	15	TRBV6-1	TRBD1	CASSESRGTGYGYTF	TGTGCCAGCAGTGAATCGCGGGGGACAGGGTATGGCTACACCTTC
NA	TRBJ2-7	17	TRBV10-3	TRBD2	CAISESTASGRDYEQYF	TGTGCCATCAGTGAGTCGACGGCTAGCGGGAGGGACTACGAGCAGTACTTC
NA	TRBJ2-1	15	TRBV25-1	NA	CASSVPAAFINEQFF	TGTGCCAGCAGTGTGCCGGCAGCGTTCATCAATGAGCAGTTCTTC
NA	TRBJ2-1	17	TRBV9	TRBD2	CASSERVAGEEYNEQFF	TGTGCCAGCAGCGAGCGGGTAGCGGGGGAAGAATACAATGAGCAGTTCTTC
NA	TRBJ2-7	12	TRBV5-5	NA	CASSLAAYEQYF	TGTGCCAGCAGCTTGGCGGCCTACGAGCAGTACTTC
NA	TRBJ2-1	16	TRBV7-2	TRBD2	CASTPDGLAGVNEQFF	TGTGCCAGCACCCCCGACGGACTAGCGGGAGTCAATGAGCAGTTCTTC
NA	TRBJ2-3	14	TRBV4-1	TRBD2	CASSRTSGGATQYF	TGCGCCAGCAGCCGGACTAGCGGGGGGGCGACGCAGTATTTT
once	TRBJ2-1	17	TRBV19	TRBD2	CASSRRLAGNSYNEQFF	TGTGCCAGTAGCCGTCGACTAGCGGGGAACTCCTACAATGAGCAGTTCTTC
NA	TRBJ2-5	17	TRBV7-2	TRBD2	CASSLRTSGGSRGTQYF	TGTGCCAGCAGCTTAAGGACTAGCGGGGGGTCTCGCGGGACCCAGTACTTC
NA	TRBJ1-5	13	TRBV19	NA	CASNLRGNQPQHF	TGTGCCAGCAACCTGAGGGGCAATCAGCCCCAGCATTTT